One and the same sample provided the 10 T cell receptor beta chains below, sequenced in a study of neurological immune-mediated disorders. TCRdb re-called the 5' RACE reads with MiXCR, one entry per CDR3 protein. The sample contains approximately 60,000 distinct CDR3 sequences, under 4.5% of which appear only once. The sample consisted of PBMCs. These receptors all come from a woman in her twenties or thirties with multiple sclerosis.

The rearrangement uses TRBV10-3 and TRBJ2-7; tentative D call: TRBD2 (6 bases). V lost 4 bases, J lost 1 base, and 14 bases lay in between. In germline, CDR1 is ENHRY, CDR2 SYGVKD. CDR3 length: 15 residues. The CDR3 coding sequence is TGTGCCATCAGTGGGGTAGGAGGGCGTTCCTACGAGCAGTACTTC. Translated: CAISGVGGRSYEQYF.

This clonotype occurred many times. The chain recombines TRBV6-5 with TRBJ1-2; TRBD1 matches at 7 bases. This CDR3 spans 16 amino acids. Trimming at V came to 7 bases and at J to 5 bases, leaving 16 bases not matched to a gene. In germline, CDR1 is MNHEY, CDR2 SVGAGI. This CDR3 reads CASTGDQTGEGYGYTF. The DNA of the CDR3 is TGTGCCAGCACCGGAGACCAAACAGGGGAGGGGTATGGCTACACCTTC.

By share of the sample, this clonotype is medium-sized. The chain links TRBV29-1 to TRBJ2-6; D is unclear. CDR3 size: 13 residues. Trimming cost V 4 bases and J 1 base, with 5 bases left between them. CDR1 SQVTM and CDR2 ANQGSEA come from the germline V gene. Here the CDR3 reads CSVAASGANVLTF. CDR3 nucleotide sequence: TGCAGCGTTGCCGCATCTGGGGCCAACGTCCTGACTTTC.

This clonotype was counted at least ten times. J is TRBJ2-1 and V is TRBV5-1; D remains ambiguous. In germline, CDR1 is SGHRS, CDR2 YFSETQ. V was pared by 0 bases and J by 4 bases, with 5 bases between. This CDR3 spans 13 amino acids. The CDR3 sequence: CASSLDVYNEQFF. CDR3 in DNA: TGCGCCAGCAGCTTGGACGTTTACAATGAGCAGTTCTTC.

This clonotype has a count of ten or more. J is TRBJ2-3 and V is TRBV7-2, with unresolved D. Deletions cut 4 bases from V and 7 bases from J, with 12 bases between. CDR1 is SGHTA, CDR2 FQGNSA, per germline. The CDR3 loop spans 13 amino acids. CDR3: CASSSIASYTQYF. CDR3 coding DNA: TGTGCCAGCAGCTCTATAGCTTCCTATACGCAGTATTTT.

This clonotype was recorded many times. The chain recombines TRBV5-1 with TRBJ2-3; D may correspond to TRBD1 or TRBD2 (5 bases each). The CDR3 is 14 amino acids. CDR1 and CDR2 from the germline V gene are SGHRS and YFSETQ. V was cut by 4 bases and J by 3 bases, with 12 bases left in between. CDR3 sequence: CASSRTGLTDTQYF. The DNA for the CDR3 is TGCGCCAGCAGCCGAACAGGACTGACAGATACGCAGTATTTT.

This clonotype was seen ten or more times. The genes are TRBV7-9 and TRBJ2-3; perhaps D is TRBD1 or TRBD2 (5 bases each). Germline V CDR1 and CDR2: SEHNR, FQNEAQ (reference sequence). Trimming removed 2 bases at V and 4 bases at J, with 16 bases between. The CDR3 loop spans 16 amino acids. In nucleotides, the CDR3 is TGTGCCAGCAGCTTAATATCGTTCGTGGGGGCAGATACGCAGTATTTT. It is translated as CASSLISFVGADTQYF.

To note about this clonotype: One base away lies a much larger clone, so this may be a sequencing read error. V gene TRBV7-2 combines with J gene TRBJ2-4, with D unclear. V was trimmed by 0 bases and J by 6 bases, leaving 6 bases between them. This CDR3 has 13 amino acids. Germline V gives CDR1 SGHTA, CDR2 FQGNSA. The CDR3 protein is CASSLATTNIQYF. In nucleotides, the CDR3 is TGTGCCAGCAGCTTAGCGACCACAAACATTCAGTACTTC.

In its sample, this clonotype was seen many times. CDR3 nucleotides: TGCGCCAGCAGCCCAGGACAGGGAGGCGGCTACACCTTC. Amino acids: CASSPGQGGGYTF. The chain links TRBV5-1 to TRBJ1-2; 8 positions match TRBD1. CDR1 and CDR2 from the germline V gene are SGHRS and YFSETQ. This CDR3 has 13 residues. With 4 bases clipped from V and 8 bases from J, the junction kept 7 bases outside the gene matches.

This clonotype was seen a handful of times. This CDR3 fails to terminate in the conserved phenylalanine or tryptophan, so it likely reflects a read error. The V gene is TRBV7-9, the J gene TRBJ1-2; D is possibly TRBD1 (5 bases). Trimming pared 3 bases from V and 7 bases from J, leaving 9 bases between. Germline V gene sequence: CDR1 SEHNR, CDR2 FQNEAQ (reference sequence). This CDR3 comprises 12 residues. This CDR3 is CASSFVGAGYTN. CDR3 nucleotide sequence: TGTGCCAGCAGCTTCGTAGGGGCTGGCTACACCAAC.